This is a list of T cell receptor beta chains from one sample in a study of sequential checkpoint blockade in melanoma. Some clones are missing from TCRdb's copy, which holds only in-frame ones; the method was immunoSEQ multiplex PCR. The sample shows about 20,000 clones, 65% to 90% of them seen only once. The sequencing used CD8+ T cells sorted from blood (inferred from file names), collected from a patient given nivolumab and ipilimumab in sequence. The source is a human donor with melanoma. The CDR3 runs from the conserved cysteine through the conserved F or W. Fields, in order: J gene, V gene, clone size, CDR3 protein. Clone sizes are given selectively: once, few, many, or a class where the clone is expanded.

TRBJ2-3 TRBV5-4 once CASSYGLAGTDTQYF
TRBJ2-1 TRBV2 - CASTPGYNEQFF
TRBJ1-5 TRBV19 - CASSTTRTGGEGQPQHF
TRBJ1-5 TRBV6-1 - CASSERWGDSNQPQHF
TRBJ2-2 TRBV4-2 - CASSDSGGAVTNTGELFF
TRBJ2-4 TRBV6-8 - CASSYLGTVVAKNIQYF
TRBJ1-2 TRBV27 - CASGFRGPSGYTF
TRBJ2-1 TRBV5-6 - CASSLRQGDNEQFF
TRBJ1-1 TRBV27 - CASSPTDRILSPAFF
TRBJ1-1 TRBV4-2 - CASSQEGQGRNTEAFF
TRBJ1-1 TRBV9 - CASSPTGGGKAEAFF
TRBJ2-5 TRBV4-2 - CASSQESAGGAKQETQYF
TRBJ2-5 TRBV28 - CASSLSWRGETQYF
TRBJ1-1 TRBV19 - CASSFNRGGEAFF
TRBJ2-1 TRBV27 - CASRVIYLGGYNEQFF
TRBJ1-5 TRBV19 - CASSNHPGGRQPQHF
TRBJ1-6 TRBV5-5 - CASSLEGLYNSPLHF
TRBJ1-2 TRBV2 - CASSPGQTTTSVGYTF
TRBJ1-4 TRBV28 few CASSLTTGLGLFF
TRBJ1-2 TRBV2 - CASTPTELNYGYTF
TRBJ1-3 TRBV4-3 few CASSQAPGSGNTIYF
TRBJ1-5 TRBV5-6 - CASSLGLDSSNQPQHF
TRBJ1-6 TRBV2 - CASSEARGRTGGFSPLHF
TRBJ2-3 TRBV7-2 once CASSLNGLAGEITDTQYF
TRBJ2-2 TRBV28 - CASSPGQGYTGELFF
TRBJ2-7 TRBV27 - CASSLRDRGRDEQYF
TRBJ2-1 TRBV4-2 few CASTTGDEQFF
TRBJ2-2 TRBV29-1 once CSVESWTGGTGELFF
TRBJ2-4 TRBV7-8 - CASSPILPGLAGGSAKNIQYF
TRBJ1-1 TRBV4-2 - CASSPAPGGSTEAFF
TRBJ2-7 TRBV10-1 - CASTLGGTGDYEQYF
TRBJ2-3 TRBV7-3 - CASSLRQGGTDTQYF
TRBJ2-1 TRBV4-3 - CASSQDRGGLKEQFF
TRBJ2-1 TRBV4-3 - CASSPRETGVGNEQFF